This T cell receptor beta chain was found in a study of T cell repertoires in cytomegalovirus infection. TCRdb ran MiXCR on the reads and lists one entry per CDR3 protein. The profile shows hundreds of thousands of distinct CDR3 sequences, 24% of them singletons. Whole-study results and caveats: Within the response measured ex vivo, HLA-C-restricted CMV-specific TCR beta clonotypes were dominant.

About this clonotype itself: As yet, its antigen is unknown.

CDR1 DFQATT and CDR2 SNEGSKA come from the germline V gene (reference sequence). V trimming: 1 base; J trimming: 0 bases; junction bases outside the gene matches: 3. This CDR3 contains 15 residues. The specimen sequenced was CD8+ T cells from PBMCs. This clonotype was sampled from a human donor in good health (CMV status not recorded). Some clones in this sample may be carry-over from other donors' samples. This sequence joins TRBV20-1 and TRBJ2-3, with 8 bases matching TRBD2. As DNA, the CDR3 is TGCAGTGCTAGAGGAACTAGCGGAAGCACAGATACGCAGTATTTT. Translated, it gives CSARGTSGSTDTQYF.